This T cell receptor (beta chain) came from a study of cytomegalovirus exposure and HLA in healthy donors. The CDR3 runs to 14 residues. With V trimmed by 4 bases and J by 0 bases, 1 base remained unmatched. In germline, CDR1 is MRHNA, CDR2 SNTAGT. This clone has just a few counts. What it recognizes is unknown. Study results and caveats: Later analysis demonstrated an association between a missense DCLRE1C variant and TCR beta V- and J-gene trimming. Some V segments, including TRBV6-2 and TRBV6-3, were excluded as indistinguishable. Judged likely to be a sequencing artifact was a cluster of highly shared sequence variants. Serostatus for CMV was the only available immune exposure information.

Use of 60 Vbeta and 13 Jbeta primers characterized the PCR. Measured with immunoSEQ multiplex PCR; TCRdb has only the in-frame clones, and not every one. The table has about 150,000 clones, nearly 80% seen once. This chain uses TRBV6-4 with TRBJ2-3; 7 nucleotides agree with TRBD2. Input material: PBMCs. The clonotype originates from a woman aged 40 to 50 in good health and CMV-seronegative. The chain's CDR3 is CASSVRGSTDTQYF. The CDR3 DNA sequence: TGTGCCAGCAGTGTGCGGGGGAGCACAGATACGCAGTATTTT.